A selection of T cell receptor beta chains follows, all from one sample in a study of long-term antiretroviral therapy in people with HIV. Generated by immunoSEQ multiplex PCR, the TCRdb table keeps only in-frame clones and is missing some. The sample has roughly 42,000 clones; approximately 89% are singletons. The source material was unsorted PBMCs, sampled 0.1 years before starting antiretroviral therapy. The receptors stem from a woman between 50 and 59 years old with HIV. Each CDR3 is given with its conserved first and last residue. The D gene is left open where the match is weak. Clone size is given for some rows only: seen once, a few or many times, or a class if the clone is expanded.

TRBV6-1,once,TRBJ1-1,TRBD1,TGTGCCAGCAGGGATCGGGACAGGGTGAACACTGAAGCTTTCTTT,CASRDRDRVNTEAFF
TRBV4-1,-,TRBJ2-1,TRBD2,TGCGCCAGCAGCCTAGGGACTAGCGGGTTCAATGAGCAGTTCTTC,CASSLGTSGFNEQFF
TRBV19,-,TRBJ1-1,TRBD1,TGTGCCAGTAGTATAGGACAGGGGGGCACTGAAGCTTTCTTT,CASSIGQGGTEAFF
TRBV30,-,TRBJ1-1,-,TGTGCCTGGAGTGTACTCAGGGAAGCCCAAATCAAGACTGAAGCTTTCTTT,CAWSVLREAQIKTEAFF
TRBV7-9,few,TRBJ1-1,-,TGTGCCAGCAGCTCTTTGTCGGGGGGGAGCACTGAAGCTTTCTTT,CASSSLSGGSTEAFF
TRBV6-5,-,TRBJ1-6,TRBD1,TGTGCCAGCAGACGGACAGGGGATTCACCCCTCCACTTT,CASRRTGDSPLHF
TRBV7-3,-,TRBJ1-1,-,TGTGCCAGCAGCCCGGGGGTTTTCACTGAAGCTTTCTTT,CASSPGVFTEAFF
TRBV19,-,TRBJ2-2,-,TGTGCCAGTAGTATAGCTACCCCCCCCAACACCGGGGAGCTGTTTTTT,CASSIATPPNTGELFF
TRBV4-3,-,TRBJ2-3,TRBD1,TGCGCCAGCAGCCAAGGCCGGGACAGTGGCACAGATACGCAGTATTTT,CASSQGRDSGTDTQYF
TRBV2,once,TRBJ2-4,-,TGTGCCAGCACGTTTTCGATTTTAGAAAACATTCAGTACTTC,CASTFSILENIQYF
TRBV2,-,TRBJ2-7,-,TGTGCCAGCAGTGACGGGGGTTTAGGGCAGTACTTC,CASSDGGLGQYF
TRBV10-3,-,TRBJ2-3,TRBD1,TGTGCCATCAGAGACGGGACAGGGGAAACAGATACGCAGTATTTT,CAIRDGTGETDTQYF
TRBV19,-,TRBJ2-1,TRBD2,TGTGCCAGTAGTATCATGGCGGGGGGGCCCGCTGAGCAGTTCTTC,CASSIMAGGPAEQFF
TRBV13,-,TRBJ2-7,TRBD1,TGTGCCAGCAGCCTAAGACAGGGAACATCTCTCGACGAGCAGTACTTC,CASSLRQGTSLDEQYF
TRBV4-1,-,TRBJ2-3,TRBD1,TGCGCCAGCAGCCGGGACAGGGGGCGCGGTTCGACAGATACGCAGTATTTT,CASSRDRGRGSTDTQYF
TRBV7-8,-,TRBJ1-2,-,TGTGCCAGCAGCTTTCCGGGGGTCATTGGCTACACCTTC,CASSFPGVIGYTF
TRBV18,-,TRBJ1-1,-,TGTGCCAGCTCACCACATCGGGACACTGAAGCTTTCTTT,CASSPHRDTEAFF
TRBV9,-,TRBJ2-5,-,TGTGCCAGCAGCCCCCGTGAAGGGGGGCAAGAGACCCAGTACTTC,CASSPREGGQETQYF
TRBV6-8,once,TRBJ1-4,-,TGTGCCAGCAGTTACTCGATCCGGGGGGGTGAAAAACTGTTTTTT,CASSYSIRGGEKLFF
TRBV6-5,-,TRBJ2-2,TRBD2,TGTGCCAGCAGCCCGGGACTAGCGGGGGGCCGGGAGCTGTTTTTT,CASSPGLAGGRELFF
TRBV11-2,-,TRBJ1-4,-,TGTGCCAGCAGCTTAGAGGGGGGCAGGGCTAATGAAAAACTGTTTTTT,CASSLEGGRANEKLFF
TRBV2,-,TRBJ1-1,TRBD1,TGTGCCAGCAGAGTACAGGGGGTGAACACTGAAGCTTTCTTT,CASRVQGVNTEAFF
TRBV2,-,TRBJ1-1,-,TGTGCCAGCAGTGAAGAGCAGGCTGTGTCTGAAGCTTTCTTT,CASSEEQAVSEAFF
TRBV5-5,-,TRBJ1-5,-,TGTGCCAGCAGCTTGGATGCAGTGAGTCAGCCCCAGCATTTT,CASSLDAVSQPQHF
TRBV6-6,-,TRBJ1-2,-,TGTGCCAGCAGTTACTCGAAGGGTTCCGAATATGGCTATACCTTC,CASSYSKGSEYGYTF
TRBV5-6,-,TRBJ2-7,-,TGTGCCAGCAGCTTGGAGGCAGGGTCCCGCTACGAGCAGTACTTC,CASSLEAGSRYEQYF
TRBV18,-,TRBJ1-1,-,TGTGCCAGCTCACCCATTGAAGCTTTCTTT,CASSPIEAFF
TRBV6-1,-,TRBJ1-1,-,TGTGCCAGCAGATTATACAGGGTGAGGGAGACTGAAGCTTTCTTT,CASRLYRVRETEAFF
TRBV5-5,-,TRBJ2-1,-,TGTGCCAGCAGCTTGGGGCCGGACAATGAGCAGTTCTTC,CASSLGPDNEQFF
TRBV30,-,TRBJ1-3,TRBD1,TGTGCCTGGAGGCCGACAGGGGGTAGCGGAAACACCATATATTTT,CAWRPTGGSGNTIYF
TRBV7-2,once,TRBJ2-1,TRBD2,TGTGCCAGCACCTCTAGCGGGGGATACAATGAGCAGTTCTTC,CASTSSGGYNEQFF
TRBV5-6,-,TRBJ2-4,-,TGTGCCAGCAGCTCAGGGGCCCGGCGGGCCAAAAACATTCAGTACTTC,CASSSGARRAKNIQYF
TRBV5-4,-,TRBJ2-7,TRBD1,TGTGCCAGCAGCTCGCCGGGACAGGGCAAATCACCACCTTCCTACGAGCAGTACTTC,CASSSPGQGKSPPSYEQYF
TRBV7-2,-,TRBJ1-2,-,TGTGCCAGCAGCTTAGTTTCGGGGATCAACTATGGCTACACCTTC,CASSLVSGINYGYTF
TRBV18,-,TRBJ2-7,-,TGTGCCAGCCGCGGGGAAACCTACGAGCAGTACTTC,CASRGETYEQYF
TRBV4-1,medium-sized,TRBJ1-2,TRBD1,TGCGCCAGCAGCCAAGACGCAGGGGGCAATGGCTACACCTTC,CASSQDAGGNGYTF
TRBV30,-,TRBJ1-2,TRBD1,TGTGCCTGGAGTTTGGGACAGGGGGCGATTTATGGCTACACCTTC,CAWSLGQGAIYGYTF
TRBV5-4,-,TRBJ2-5,-,TGTGCCAGCAGCTTGGTGGCTAGAACTCAAGAGACCCAGTACTTC,CASSLVARTQETQYF
TRBV6-5,once,TRBJ1-1,-,TGTGCCAGCAGTGTAACCGGGCTCGGAACCGCTGAAGCTTTCTTT,CASSVTGLGTAEAFF
TRBV11-3,-,TRBJ2-1,-,TGTGCCAGCAGCTTAGAATTGGGAGAGCAGTTCTTC,CASSLELGEQFF
TRBV28,-,TRBJ1-2,-,TGTGCCAGCAGTTTGCAAGGAGGCTACACCTTC,CASSLQGGYTF
TRBV5-4,-,TRBJ2-2,-,TGTGCCAGCAGCTTGGATTCTCTGATCACCGGGGAGCTGTTTTTT,CASSLDSLITGELFF
TRBV7-7,-,TRBJ2-7,TRBD1,TGTGCTAGCAGCTTAGACTCGGGACAGGGACTCGACGAGCAGTACTTC,CASSLDSGQGLDEQYF
TRBV9,-,TRBJ1-2,-,TGTGCCAGCAGCGCGACACTCTCTAACTATGGCTACACCTTC,CASSATLSNYGYTF
TRBV7-2,-,TRBJ2-3,-,TGTGCCAGCAGCTTACGGATCGCGGGGGCTCTATCCGGTACGCAGTATTTT,CASSLRIAGALSGTQYF
TRBV4-1,-,TRBJ1-6,TRBD1,TGCGCCAGCAGCCAAGGGGACAGGGGTAGGTCACCCCTCCACTTT,CASSQGDRGRSPLHF
TRBV7-9,-,TRBJ1-5,-,TGTGCCAGCAGCTTAGCCTCTCTGGGCACTCACAATCAGCCCCAGCATTTT,CASSLASLGTHNQPQHF
TRBV18,-,TRBJ1-2,TRBD1,TGTGCCAGCTCACACCCCTCGGGACAGCTATATGGCTACACCTTC,CASSHPSGQLYGYTF
TRBV6-5,-,TRBJ1-1,-,TGTGCCAGCAGTTACTCGGACGGGAGGAACACTGAAGCTTTCTTT,CASSYSDGRNTEAFF
TRBV30,-,TRBJ2-5,-,TGTGCCTGGAGTGTACGAGGATCCCAAGAGACCCAGTACTTC,CAWSVRGSQETQYF
TRBV7-9,-,TRBJ2-5,-,TGTGCCAGCAGCTTAGTTGTCAGGGGACAAGAGACCCAGTACTTC,CASSLVVRGQETQYF
TRBV19,-,TRBJ2-7,-,TGTGCCAGTAGTATCGGGTTTGACTACGAGCAGTACTTC,CASSIGFDYEQYF
TRBV29-1,-,TRBJ2-3,TRBD2,TGCAGCGTTGTAAAAGCGGGGGCGACAGATACGCAGTATTTT,CSVVKAGATDTQYF
TRBV6-5,-,TRBJ1-2,-,TGTGCCAGCAGTTACGGCTATGGCTACACCTTC,CASSYGYGYTF
TRBV27,-,TRBJ1-2,-,TGTGCCAGCAGATCGTCCATGAGGTACACCTTC,CASRSSMRYTF
TRBV19,-,TRBJ1-1,-,TGTGCCAGTAGTATAACGAGTAACACTGAAGCTTTCTTT,CASSITSNTEAFF
TRBV7-8,-,TRBJ2-1,TRBD2,TGTGCCAGCAGCCAGATAGCGGGGGGGCCCTCCTACAATGAGCAGTTCTTC,CASSQIAGGPSYNEQFF
TRBV25-1,once,TRBJ2-1,-,TGTGCCAGCAGAGGGGAAAGACAGAACAATGAGCAGTTCTTC,CASRGERQNNEQFF